The sequence of this T cell receptor beta chain was determined in a study of blood T cell dynamics during melanoma immunotherapy. CDR1 and CDR2 (germline): SGHTA, FQGNSA. CDR3 size: 14 residues. The V segment lost 6 bases and the J segment 2 bases; nucleotides outside the gene matches: 6. Time point here: pre-treatment baseline. DNA loading was fixed at approximately 0.35 ug for all bulk PBMC samples. The method was immunoSEQ multiplex PCR; TCRdb's version includes in-frame clones alone and lacks a portion of them. This sample carries about 11,000 clones, roughly 86% of them seen once, and the ten largest clones take 14%.

This receptor was obtained from a human donor with melanoma. The chain employs TRBV7-2 and TRBJ2-5, with 7 bases matching TRBD1. Sample: blood, taken from a patient treated with checkpoint blockade. CDR3 loop: CASSRGRGQETQYF. CDR3 nucleotides: TGTGCCAGCAGTCGAGGCAGGGGGCAAGAGACCCAGTACTTC.